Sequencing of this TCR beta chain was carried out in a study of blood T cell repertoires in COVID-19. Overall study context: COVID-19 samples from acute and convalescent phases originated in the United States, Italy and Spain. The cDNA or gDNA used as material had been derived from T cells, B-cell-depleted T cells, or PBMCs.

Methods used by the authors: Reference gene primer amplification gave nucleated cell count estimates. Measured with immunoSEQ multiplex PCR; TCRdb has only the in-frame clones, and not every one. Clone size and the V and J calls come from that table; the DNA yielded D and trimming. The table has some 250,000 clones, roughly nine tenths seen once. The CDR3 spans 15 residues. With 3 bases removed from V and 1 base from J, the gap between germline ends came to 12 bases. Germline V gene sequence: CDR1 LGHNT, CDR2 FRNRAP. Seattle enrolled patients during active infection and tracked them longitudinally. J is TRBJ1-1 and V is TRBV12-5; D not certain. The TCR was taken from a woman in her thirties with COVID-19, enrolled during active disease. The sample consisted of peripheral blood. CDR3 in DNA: TGTGCTAGTGGTTTTCCCCGTACACCGAACACTGAAGCTTTCTTT. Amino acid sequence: CASGFPRTPNTEAFF. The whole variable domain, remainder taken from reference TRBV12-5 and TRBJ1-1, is DARVTQTPRHKVTEMGQEVTMRCQPILGHNTVFWYRQTMMQGLELLAYFRNRAPLDDSGMPKDRFSAEMPDATLATLKIQPSEPRDSAVYFCASGFPRTPNTEAFFGQGTRLTVV.